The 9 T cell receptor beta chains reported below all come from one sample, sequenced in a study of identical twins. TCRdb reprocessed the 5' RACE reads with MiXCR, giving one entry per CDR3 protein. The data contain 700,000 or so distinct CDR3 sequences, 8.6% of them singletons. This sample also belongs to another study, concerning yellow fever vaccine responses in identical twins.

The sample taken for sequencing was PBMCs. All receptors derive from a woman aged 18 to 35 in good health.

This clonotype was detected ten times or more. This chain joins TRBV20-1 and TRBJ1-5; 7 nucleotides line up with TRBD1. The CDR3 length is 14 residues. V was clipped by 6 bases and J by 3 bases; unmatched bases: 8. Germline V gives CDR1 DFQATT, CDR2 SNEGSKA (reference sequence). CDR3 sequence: CSAARDRANQPQHF. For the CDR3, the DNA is TGCAGTGCCGCTCGCGACAGGGCCAATCAGCCCCAGCATTTT.

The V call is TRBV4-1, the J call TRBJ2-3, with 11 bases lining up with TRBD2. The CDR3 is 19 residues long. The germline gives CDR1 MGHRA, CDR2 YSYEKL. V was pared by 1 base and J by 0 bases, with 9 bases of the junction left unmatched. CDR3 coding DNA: TGCGCCAGCAGCCAAGCCCCCGGGACTAGCGGTCACAGCACAGATACGCAGTATTTT. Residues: CASSQAPGTSGHSTDTQYF.

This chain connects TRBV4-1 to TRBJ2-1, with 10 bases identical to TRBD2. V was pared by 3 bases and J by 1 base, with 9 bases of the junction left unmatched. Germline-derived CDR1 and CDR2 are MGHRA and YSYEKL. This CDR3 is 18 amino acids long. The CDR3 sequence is CASSQPTAGGESYNEQFF. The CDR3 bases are TGCGCCAGCAGCCAGCCCACAGCGGGGGGGGAATCCTACAATGAGCAGTTCTTC.

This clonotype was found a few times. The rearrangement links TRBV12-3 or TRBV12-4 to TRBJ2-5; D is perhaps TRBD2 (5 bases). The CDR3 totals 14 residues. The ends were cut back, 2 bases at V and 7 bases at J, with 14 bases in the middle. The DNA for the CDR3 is TGTGCCAGCAGTTTAAGCGGACCCGCCGGGACCCAGTACTTC. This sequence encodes CASSLSGPAGTQYF.

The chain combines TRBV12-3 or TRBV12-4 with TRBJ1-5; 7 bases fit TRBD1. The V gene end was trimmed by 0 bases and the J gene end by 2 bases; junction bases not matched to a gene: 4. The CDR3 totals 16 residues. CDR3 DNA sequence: TGTGCCAGCAGTTTAGCGTTAGGACAGGGCAATCAGCCCCAGCATTTT. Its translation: CASSLALGQGNQPQHF.

CDR3 DNA: TGTGCCACCAGCAACCCGCCTTCCGGGACAGGGGAAAAACTGTTTTTT. It specifies CATSNPPSGTGEKLFF. The chain recombines TRBV15 with TRBJ1-4, with 9 bases identical to TRBD1. Germline CDR1 reads LNHNV; CDR2 reads YYDKDF (reference sequence). CDR3 length: 16 residues. The J segment lost 8 bases and the V segment lost 4 bases, leaving 11 bases of the junction unmatched.

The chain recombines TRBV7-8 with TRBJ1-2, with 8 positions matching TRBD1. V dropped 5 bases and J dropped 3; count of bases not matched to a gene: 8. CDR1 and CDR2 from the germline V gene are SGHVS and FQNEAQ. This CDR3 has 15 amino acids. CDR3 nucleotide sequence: TGTGCCAGCAGCATCGGACAGGGAGCGCACTATGGCTACACCTTC. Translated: CASSIGQGAHYGYTF.

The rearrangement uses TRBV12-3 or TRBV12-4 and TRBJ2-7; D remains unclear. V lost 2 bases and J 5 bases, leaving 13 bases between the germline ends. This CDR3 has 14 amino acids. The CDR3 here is CASSLWAPHDEQYF. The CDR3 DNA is TGTGCCAGCAGTTTATGGGCCCCGCATGACGAGCAGTACTTC.

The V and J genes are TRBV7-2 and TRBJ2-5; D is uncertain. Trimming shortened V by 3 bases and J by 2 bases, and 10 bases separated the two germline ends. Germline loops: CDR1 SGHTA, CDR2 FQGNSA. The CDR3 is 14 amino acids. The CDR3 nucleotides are TGTGCCAGCAGCTTTACAGACCAACAAGAGACCCAGTACTTC. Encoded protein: CASSFTDQQETQYF.